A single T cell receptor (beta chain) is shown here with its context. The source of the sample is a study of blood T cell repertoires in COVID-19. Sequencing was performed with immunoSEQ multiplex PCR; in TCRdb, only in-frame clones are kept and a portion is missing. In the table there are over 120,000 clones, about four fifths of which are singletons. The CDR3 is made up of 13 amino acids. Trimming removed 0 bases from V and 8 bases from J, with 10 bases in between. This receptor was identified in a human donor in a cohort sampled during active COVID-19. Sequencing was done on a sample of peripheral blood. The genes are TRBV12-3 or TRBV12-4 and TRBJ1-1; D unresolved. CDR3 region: CASSLALGGEAFF. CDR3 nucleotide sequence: TGTGCCAGCAGTTTAGCGCTTGGCGGGGAAGCTTTCTTT.